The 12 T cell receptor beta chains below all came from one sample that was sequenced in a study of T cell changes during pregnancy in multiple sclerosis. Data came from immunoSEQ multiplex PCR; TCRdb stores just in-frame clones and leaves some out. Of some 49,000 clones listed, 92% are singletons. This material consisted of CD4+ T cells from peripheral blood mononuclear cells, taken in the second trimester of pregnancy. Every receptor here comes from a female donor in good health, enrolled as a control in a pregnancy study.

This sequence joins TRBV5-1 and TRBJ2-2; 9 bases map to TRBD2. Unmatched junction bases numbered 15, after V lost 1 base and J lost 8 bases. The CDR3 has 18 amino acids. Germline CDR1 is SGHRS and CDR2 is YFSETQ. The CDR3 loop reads CASSLNPSSGGLSGELFF. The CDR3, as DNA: TGCGCCAGCAGCTTGAACCCATCCAGCGGGGGGCTGTCGGGGGAGCTGTTTTTT. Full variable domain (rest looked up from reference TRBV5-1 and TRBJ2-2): KAGVTQTPRYLIKTRGQQVTLSCSPISGHRSVSWYQQTPGQGLQFLFEYFSETQRNKGNFPGRFSGRQFSNSRSEMNVSTLELGDSALYLCASSLNPSSGGLSGELFFGEGSRLTVL.

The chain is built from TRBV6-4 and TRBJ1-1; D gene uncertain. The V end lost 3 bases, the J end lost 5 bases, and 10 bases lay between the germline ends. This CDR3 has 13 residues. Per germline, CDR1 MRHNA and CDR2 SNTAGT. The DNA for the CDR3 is TGTGCCAGCAGTGAAATTGAGGGAACTGAAGCTTTCTTT. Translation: CASSEIEGTEAFF.

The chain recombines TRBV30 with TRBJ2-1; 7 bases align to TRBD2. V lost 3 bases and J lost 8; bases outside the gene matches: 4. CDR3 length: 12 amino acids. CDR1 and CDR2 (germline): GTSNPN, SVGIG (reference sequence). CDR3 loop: CAWSDGRDEQFF. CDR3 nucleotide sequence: TGTGCCTGGAGCGATGGGAGGGATGAGCAGTTCTTC.

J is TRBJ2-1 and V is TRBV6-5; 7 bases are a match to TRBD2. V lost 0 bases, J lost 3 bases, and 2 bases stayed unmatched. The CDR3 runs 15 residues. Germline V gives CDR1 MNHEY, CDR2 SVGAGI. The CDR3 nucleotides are TGTGCCAGCAGTTACTCGGGGGGGATCTACAATGAGCAGTTCTTC. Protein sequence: CASSYSGGIYNEQFF.

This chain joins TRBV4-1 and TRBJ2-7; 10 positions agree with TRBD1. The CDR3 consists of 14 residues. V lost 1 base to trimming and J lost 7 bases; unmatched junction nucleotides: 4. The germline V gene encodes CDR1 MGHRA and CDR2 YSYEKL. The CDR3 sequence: CASSQVGTGVEQYF. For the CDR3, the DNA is TGCGCCAGCAGCCAAGTAGGGACAGGGGTTGAGCAGTACTTC.

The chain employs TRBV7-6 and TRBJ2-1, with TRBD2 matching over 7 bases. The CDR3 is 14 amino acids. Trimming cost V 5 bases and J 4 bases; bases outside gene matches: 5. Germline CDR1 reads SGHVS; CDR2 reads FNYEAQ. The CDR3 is CASSLTSEYNEQFF. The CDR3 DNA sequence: TGTGCCAGCAGCCTTACTAGCGAATACAATGAGCAGTTCTTC.

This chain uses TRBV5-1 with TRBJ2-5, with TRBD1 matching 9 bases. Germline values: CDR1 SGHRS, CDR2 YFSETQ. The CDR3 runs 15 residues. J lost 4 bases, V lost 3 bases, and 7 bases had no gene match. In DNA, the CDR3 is TGCGCCAGCAGCTCGCTGGGACAGGGAAGAGAGACCCAGTACTTC. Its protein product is CASSSLGQGRETQYF.

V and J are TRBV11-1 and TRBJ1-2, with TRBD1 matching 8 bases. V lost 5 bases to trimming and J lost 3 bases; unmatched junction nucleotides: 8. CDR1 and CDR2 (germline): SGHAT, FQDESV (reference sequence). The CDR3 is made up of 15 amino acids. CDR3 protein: CASSPRTGSDYGYTF. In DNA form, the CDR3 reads TGTGCCAGCAGCCCCCGGACAGGGTCAGACTATGGCTACACCTTC.

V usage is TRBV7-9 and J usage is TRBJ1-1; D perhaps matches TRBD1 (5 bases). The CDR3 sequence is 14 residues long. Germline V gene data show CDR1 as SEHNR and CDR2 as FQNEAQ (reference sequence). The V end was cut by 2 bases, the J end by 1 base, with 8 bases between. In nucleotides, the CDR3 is TGTGCCAGCAGCTTACAGGGAGGGAACACTGAAGCTTTCTTT. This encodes CASSLQGGNTEAFF.

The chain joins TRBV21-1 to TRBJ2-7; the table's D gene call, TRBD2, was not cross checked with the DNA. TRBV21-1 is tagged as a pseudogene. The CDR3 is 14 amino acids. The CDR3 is CASSYGTPDGEQYF. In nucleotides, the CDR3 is TGTGCCAGCAGCTACGGGACTCCGGACGGCGAGCAGTACTTC.

For the CDR3, the DNA is TGTGCCAGCCGACCTGGGGCGGATTCACCCCTCCACTTT. It specifies CASRPGADSPLHF. The genes are TRBV7-9 and TRBJ1-6; D perhaps matches TRBD1 (5 bases). V dropped 8 bases and J dropped 8 bases, with 13 bases sitting between them. The germline V gene encodes CDR1 SEHNR and CDR2 FQNEAQ (reference sequence). The CDR3 runs 13 residues.

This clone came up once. The CDR3 region has the DNA TGTGCCAGTTGTAGCGGGGGCGGTTTAACCGGGGAGCTGTTTTTT. Amino acids: CASCSGGGLTGELFF. The V and J genes are TRBV19 and TRBJ2-2; 9 bases match TRBD2. Germline V lookup: CDR1 LNHDA, CDR2 SQIVND (reference sequence). This CDR3 region has 15 residues. Trimming at V came to 8 bases and at J to 5 bases, leaving 9 bases not matched to a gene.